The 16 T cell receptor beta chains presented below share a single source sample, sequenced in a study of identical twins. TCRdb passed the 5' RACE reads through MiXCR, listing each CDR3 protein once. The sample has roughly 570,000 distinct CDR3 sequences; just under 10% are singletons. This sample also appeared in a second study, on yellow fever vaccine responses in identical twins.

Sequencing was carried out using PBMCs. These receptor sequences come from a woman aged 18-29 years in good health.

This clonotype has a count of ten or more. This chain links TRBV7-6 with TRBJ2-7; 7 bases fit TRBD1. The CDR3 runs 14 residues. Per germline, CDR1 SGHVS and CDR2 FNYEAQ. The V gene end was trimmed by 2 bases and the J gene end by 1 base; junction bases not matched to a gene: 2. DNA of the CDR3: TGTGCCAGCAGCTTACCAGGGGGTTCCTACGAGCAGTACTTC. Residues: CASSLPGGSYEQYF.

The chain has TRBV7-3 and TRBJ2-1; D perhaps matches TRBD2 (6 bases). The CDR3 extends over 15 amino acids. V shed 2 bases and J shed 3 bases, with 11 bases lying between them. CDR1 and CDR2 from the germline V gene are SGHTA and FQGTGA. The CDR3 here is CASSLGGSYYNEQFF. As DNA, the CDR3 is TGTGCCAGCAGCTTAGGGGGGTCTTACTACAATGAGCAGTTCTTC.

The genes are TRBV27 and TRBJ2-1; D not certain. The CDR3 consists of 13 residues. V lost 6 bases and J lost 5, with 11 bases in between. In germline, CDR1 is MNHEY, CDR2 SMNVEV (reference sequence). CDR3 protein: CASSPPPNNEQFF. DNA of the CDR3: TGTGCCAGCAGCCCACCCCCAAACAATGAGCAGTTCTTC.

This clonotype was picked up many times. V is TRBV7-6 and J is TRBJ2-7, with D possibly matching TRBD2 (5 bases). CDR1 is SGHVS and CDR2 is FNYEAQ in the germline V gene. The CDR3 is made up of 14 amino acids. The germline V and J ends were trimmed by 3 bases and 2 bases, with 11 bases remaining between them. The CDR3, as DNA: TGTGCCAGCAGCTTGAGCGGTAGGGCCTACGAGCAGTACTTC. This gives the protein CASSLSGRAYEQYF.

The genes are TRBV12-3 or TRBV12-4 and TRBJ2-4, with no clear D. The CDR3 contains 15 residues. V lost 2 bases to trimming and J lost 2 bases, with 10 bases between them. In nucleotides, the CDR3 is TGTGCCAGCAGTTTAAATGTTGGGCCCAAAAACATTCAGTACTTC. Its translation is CASSLNVGPKNIQYF.

In its sample, this clonotype was seen a few times. The genes are TRBV4-1 and TRBJ2-7; 9 bases are shared with TRBD2. Germline trimming cut 4 bases from V and 1 base from J; bases unmatched to any gene: 14. CDR1 MGHRA and CDR2 YSYEKL come from the germline V gene. The CDR3 is made up of 18 amino acids. CDR3 region: CASSRFQTRLAESYEQYF. CDR3 sequence (DNA): TGCGCCAGCAGCCGCTTCCAAACCCGACTAGCGGAATCCTACGAGCAGTACTTC.

This clonotype was seen more than once but under ten times. This sequence joins TRBV29-1 and TRBJ2-5; D is uncertain. The CDR3 totals 13 residues. V was shortened by 1 base and J by 2 bases, with 8 bases between the two germline ends. Germline assignment: CDR1 SQVTM and CDR2 ANQGSEA. CDR3 in amino acids: CSVEGLMQETQYF. Written as DNA, the CDR3 is TGCAGCGTTGAAGGGCTAATGCAAGAGACCCAGTACTTC.

The chain carries TRBV4-2 and TRBJ2-3; D not resolved. V was pared by 0 bases and J by 8 bases, with 30 bases between. Germline CDR1 is LGHNA and CDR2 is YNFKEQ. CDR3 length: 20 residues. The CDR3 region is CASSQDRWVNRDLTIGTQYF. CDR3 bases: TGTGCCAGCAGCCAAGACCGGTGGGTGAATAGGGATCTGACGATTGGTACGCAGTATTTT.

In this sample, this clonotype turned up many times. As DNA, the CDR3 is TGTGCCAGCAGCCCTAGCGGGGGGGCGTCAAATGAGCAGTTCTTC. Encoded protein: CASSPSGGASNEQFF. The rearrangement links TRBV7-9 to TRBJ2-1; TRBD2 matches 12 bases. The CDR3 runs to 15 residues. Per the germline V gene, CDR1 is SEHNR and CDR2 is FQNEAQ (reference sequence). V dropped 5 bases and J dropped 7; count of bases not matched to a gene: 6.

This clonotype occurred a few times. This sequence joins TRBV29-1 and TRBJ1-3, with 7 bases fitting TRBD1. Unmatched junction bases numbered 15, after V lost 6 bases and J lost 7 bases. Germline V gene sequence: CDR1 SQVTM, CDR2 ANQGSEA. The CDR3 totals 15 residues. The CDR3 is CSVTRTGPGRNTIYF. DNA for the CDR3: TGCAGCGTCACTCGGACAGGCCCCGGAAGGAACACCATATATTTT.

V is TRBV7-2 and J is TRBJ2-2; either TRBD1 or TRBD2 may supply D (7 bases each). The CDR3 covers 15 residues. Germline V lookup: CDR1 SGHTA, CDR2 FQGNSA. The V end lost 1 base, the J end lost 6 bases, and 12 bases lay between the germline ends. Written as DNA, the CDR3 is TGTGCCAGCAGCTTAGAGGGGGCGGGGGCCGGGGAGCTGTTTTTT. The encoded protein is CASSLEGAGAGELFF.

This clonotype was recorded many times. The genes are TRBV12-3 or TRBV12-4 and TRBJ2-1, with 7 bases aligning to TRBD2. The CDR3 contains 17 residues. V shed 5 bases and J 2 bases; nucleotides not matched to a gene: 12. The CDR3 region has the DNA TGTGCCAGCAGTCCCACGCGACCGGGACTAACCTACAATGAGCAGTTCTTC. Protein: CASSPTRPGLTYNEQFF.

This clonotype was picked up a small number of times. The chain couples TRBV4-1 to TRBJ2-1; TRBD1 matches 7 bases. The germline V gene encodes CDR1 MGHRA and CDR2 YSYEKL. This CDR3 is 16 amino acids long. V dropped 4 bases and J dropped 5; count of bases not matched to a gene: 11. CDR3: CASSRRAGTEDNEQFF. The CDR3 bases are TGCGCCAGCAGCCGAAGAGCCGGGACAGAGGACAATGAGCAGTTCTTC.

This clonotype appeared many times. The genes are TRBV6-5 and TRBJ2-5; no reliable D call. The CDR3 extends over 15 amino acids. The ends were cut back, 0 bases at V and 2 bases at J, with 10 bases in the middle. Germline values: CDR1 MNHEY, CDR2 SVGAGI. CDR3 nucleotide sequence: TGTGCCAGCAGTTACTCCCTCGGTTCTCAAGAGACCCAGTACTTC. It translates to CASSYSLGSQETQYF.

This chain links TRBV20-1 with TRBJ2-7; 9 nucleotides agree with TRBD1. Trimming cost V 3 bases and J 0 bases; bases outside gene matches: 9. Germline lookup yields CDR1 DFQATT and CDR2 SNEGSKA (reference sequence). The CDR3 has 16 residues. The CDR3 nucleotides are TGCAGTGCTAGGGCCGACCGGGACAGGGTCTCCTACGAGCAGTACTTC. Protein: CSARADRDRVSYEQYF.

This clonotype was counted many times. The CDR3 coding sequence is TGTGCCACCAGTGCCCGAGGGACAGGCATCTACGAGCAGTACTTC. Its translation is CATSARGTGIYEQYF. The genes are TRBV24-1 and TRBJ2-7; TRBD1 aligns across 8 bases. The junction had 8 bases not matched to a gene; V was cut back by 5 bases and J by 3 bases. There are 15 residues in the CDR3. CDR1 is KGHDR and CDR2 is SFDVKD in the germline V gene.